This T cell receptor beta chain was identified in a study of cytotoxic CD8 clonotypes in ibrutinib-treated CLL. Study information: Following treatment for a median around twelve months, range 6 to 36, response samples were then taken.

About 2 micrograms of genomic DNA, which was extracted from cryopreserved PBMCs, served as the material used for the TCR beta libraries. Using immunoSEQ multiplex PCR, the repertoire was profiled, and TCRdb retains in-frame clones only, with some absent. The sample yields about 24,000 clones, around four fifths seen once. The CDR3 spans 15 residues. V lost 0 bases and J lost 3, with 10 bases in between. Looked up from germline, CDR1 is SGHAT and CDR2 is FQNNGV. This clone was counted between two and nine times. Its specificity is unknown. Overall study results and limits: Baseline clonality, higher than in age-matched healthy donors, tracked circulating CD8+ T-cell counts.

This chain links TRBV11-2 with TRBJ2-3; no clear D. The receptor was derived from a human donor with chronic lymphocytic leukemia. This specimen consisted of PBMCs, obtained before ibrutinib treatment. This CDR3 reads CASSLDHSTTDTQYF. CDR3 in DNA: TGTGCCAGCAGCTTAGATCATAGTACAACAGATACGCAGTATTTT.